Below, 21 T cell receptor beta chains from the same sample are listed, as sequenced in a study of tissue T cells after allogeneic stem cell transplantation. The time point denotes: mouse harvest day 14 after allogeneic transplant. Mouse grafts combined 10^7 T-cell-depleted bone marrow cells with 10^6 splenic CD5+ T cells. Only in-frame clones appear in the TCRdb table, and some are missing; sequencing was by immunoSEQ multiplex PCR. Here the sample spans 4,000 or so clones, 45% to 50% being singletons. Sequenced sample: gut tissue. The receptors stem from a female BALB/c mouse given C57BL/6 T cells with graft-versus-host disease after an allogeneic hematopoietic cell transplant.

On this clone itself: Mouse gene names and germline throughout. The missing CDR3 end, 1 residue past where the read stops, is filled in from the germline J gene. This rearrangement joins TRBV26 to TRBJ2-3, with 8 bases aligning to TRBD2. There are 16 residues in the CDR3. Germline assignment: CDR1 KGHPV and CDR2 FQNQEV (reference sequence). Trimming took 0 bases from V and 3 from J; bases not matched to a gene: 5. Partial CDR3 DNA: TGTGCCAGCAGTCTGTCGTGGGGGGGGCGCGCAGAAACGCTGTAT. As protein: CASSLSWGGRAETLY. The entire CDR3 is CASSLSWGGRAETLYF. The entire variable domain, with the rest obtained from reference TRBV26 and TRBJ2-3, is as follows: NSKVIQTPRYLVKGQGQKAKMRCIPEKGHPVVFWYQQNKNNEFKFLINFQNQEVLQQIDMTEKRFSAECPSNSPCSLEIQSSEAGDSALYLCASSLSWGGRAETLYFGSGTRLTVL.

By frequency in the sample, this clone is medium-sized (0.01 to 0.1%). Gene names and germline refer to mouse. The CDR3 end is not reached by the read, which stops 1 residue before it; the germline J gene fills it in. The chain combines TRBV1 with TRBJ2-1, with a tentative D call TRBD1 (5 bases). CDR3 length equals 15 residues. V lost 3 bases, J lost 0 bases, and 9 bases lay in between. The germline V gene has CDR1 NSQYPW and CDR2 LRSPGD (reference sequence). CDR3 bases read: TGCACCTGCAGTGCCCCGACAGTTAACTATGCTGAGCAGTTC. This encodes CTCSAPTVNYAEQF. The entire CDR3 reads CTCSAPTVNYAEQFF.

This clone was counted a single time. The genes are named according to mouse. The read gets to within 1 residue of the CDR3 end, and the germline J gene fills in the rest. The chain links TRBV12-1 to TRBJ2-5; the D is unclear. Trimming took off 4 bases at V and 2 bases at J, with 12 bases between the two ends. The germline gives CDR1 SGHSN, CDR2 HYEKVE. This CDR3 has 14 amino acids. The CDR3 DNA, read in part, is TGTGCCAGCTCCATGGAGGGTCGCCAAGACACCCAGTAC. Translating it yields CASSMEGRQDTQY. The whole CDR3 reads CASSMEGRQDTQYF.

A note on this clone: The gene names given are mouse names. The read ends 1 residue early relative to the CDR3; the germline J gene fills the gap. The chain combines TRBV26 with TRBJ2-1, with 14 bases identical to TRBD2. Germline CDR1 and CDR2: KGHPV and FQNQEV (reference sequence). This CDR3 is built from 17 residues. J gave up 3 bases and V 1 base, and 2 bases lay outside the gene matches. The CDR3 DNA, read in part, is TGTGCCAGCAGTCTGTGGGGACTGGGGGGGCCCTATGCTGAGCAGTTC. Amino acids: CASSLWGLGGPYAEQF. The CDR3 reads in full as CASSLWGLGGPYAEQFF.

On this clone: Genes and germline are mouse. Sequencing ends 1 residue short of the CDR3 end; the germline J gene provides the rest. The chain uses TRBV4 and TRBJ2-5, with 14 positions matching TRBD2. CDR1 LGHDT and CDR2 YNNKQL come from the germline V gene (reference sequence). The V gene end was trimmed by 6 bases and the J gene end by 6 bases; junction bases not matched to a gene: 5. CDR3 length: 15 amino acids. This CDR3 is CASSRDWGGADTQYF. Partial CDR3 DNA: TGTGCCAGCAGTCGGGACTGGGGGGGCGCGGACACCCAGTAC.

For this clone: All gene names here are mouse names. Sequencing ends 1 residue short of the CDR3 end; the germline J gene provides the rest. V usage is TRBV23 and J usage is TRBJ1-1. CDR1 and CDR2 (germline): KGHTA, FQNQQP. This CDR3 spans 13 amino acids. CDR3 in amino acids: CSSSRSANTEVFF. CDR3 DNA, as far as it was read: TGCTCCAGCAGTCGGAGTGCAAACACAGAAGTCTTC.

Turning to this clone: Any gene name here is a mouse gene name. The read ends 1 residue before the CDR3 terminus; that terminus is restored from the germline J gene. The V gene is TRBV15, the J gene TRBJ2-5, with TRBD2 as a possible D gene (5 bases). V lost 8 bases to trimming and J lost 0 bases, with 9 bases between them. The CDR3 has 13 residues. The germline V gene has CDR1 SGHND and CDR2 FRSKSL. CDR3 loop: CASVVGNQDTQYF. The CDR3 DNA, read in part, is TGTGCCAGCGTAGTGGGGAACCAAGACACCCAGTAC.

About this clone itself: The germline and genes are mouse ones. From the germline J gene comes the end of the CDR3, since the read stops 1 residue before it. The chain has TRBV26 and TRBJ1-1; 7 bases align to TRBD1. The CDR3 is made up of 13 amino acids. Germline V gene data show CDR1 as KGHPV and CDR2 as FQNQEV (reference sequence). V shed 6 bases, J shed 1 base, and the junction held 2 bases outside the gene matches. The chain's CDR3 is CASSHRGNTEVFF. CDR3 bases read: TGTGCCAGCAGCCACAGGGGGAACACAGAAGTCTTC. Full variable domain (rest looked up from reference TRBV26 and TRBJ1-1): NSKVIQTPRYLVKGQGQKAKMRCIPEKGHPVVFWYQQNKNNEFKFLINFQNQEVLQQIDMTEKRFSAECPSNSPCSLEIQSSEAGDSALYLCASSHRGNTEVFFGKGTRLTVV.

This clone appeared a few times. Gene names are mouse gene names. CDR3 in amino acids: CASSLDRGNERLFF. The sequenced part of the CDR3 DNA is TGTGCCAGCAGTCTGGACAGGGGCAACGAAAGATTATTT. This sequence joins TRBV26 and TRBJ1-4; TRBD1 agrees at 8 bases. The CDR3 goes on 1 residue after the read ends, and that part is filled in from the germline J gene. The CDR3 is 14 residues long. V trimming: 2 bases; J trimming: 4 bases; junction bases outside the gene matches: 0. Germline lookup yields CDR1 KGHPV and CDR2 FQNQEV (reference sequence).

About this clone: The genes are named according to mouse. The sequence runs out 1 residue before the end of the CDR3; the remainder is reconstructed from the germline J gene. The chain joins TRBV3 to TRBJ2-7; perhaps TRBD1 as D (6 bases). The V and J ends lost 4 bases and 4 bases respectively, with 8 bases between them. Germline-derived CDR1 and CDR2 are SNHLY and FYNGKV (reference sequence). CDR3 length: 12 residues. The CDR3 loop is CASSSGHYEQYF. The DNA read from the CDR3 is TGTGCCAGCAGCTCGGGACATTATGAACAGTAC.

Of note for this clone: Gene names are mouse gene names. The CDR3 extends 1 residue past the end of the read, so its final part is completed from the germline J gene. The chain couples TRBV16 to TRBJ2-2; 7 bases agree with TRBD2. This CDR3 comprises 14 residues. Germline trimming cut 1 base from V and 5 bases from J; bases unmatched to any gene: 1. Looked up from germline, CDR1 is SGHSA and CDR2 is FRNQAP. The CDR3 region is CASSLVGGTGQLYF. The sequenced part of the CDR3 DNA is TGTGCAAGCAGCTTAGTTGGGGGGACCGGGCAGCTCTAC.

Remarks on this clone: All gene names here are mouse names. The read terminates 1 residue ahead of where the CDR3 ends, so the germline J gene completes it. The chain employs TRBV29 and TRBJ2-5; D ambiguous. The CDR3 is 11 residues long. Trimming removed 4 bases from V and 6 bases from J, with 5 bases in between. The V gene's germline CDR1 is MSHET and CDR2 SYDVDS. The chain's CDR3 is CASSYPDTQYF. The part of the CDR3 DNA that was read is TGTGCTAGCAGTTACCCGGACACCCAGTAC.

About this clone itself: Any gene name here is a mouse gene name. Sequencing ends 1 residue short of the CDR3 end; the germline J gene provides the rest. This chain links TRBV26 with TRBJ2-1, with 7 nucleotides matching TRBD1. The CDR3 sequence is 15 residues long. CDR1 is KGHPV, CDR2 FQNQEV, per germline (reference sequence). V shed 1 base and J 0 bases; nucleotides not matched to a gene: 0. This CDR3 is CASSLWDSNYAEQFF. The sequenced part of the CDR3 DNA is TGTGCCAGCAGTCTGTGGGACAGTAACTATGCTGAGCAGTTC.

A note on this clone: The gene names here belong to mouse. The read terminates 1 residue before the CDR3 end, so the remaining end is supplied by the germline J gene. The gene calls are TRBV26 and TRBJ1-3; 9 nucleotides agree with TRBD1. Germline CDR1 reads KGHPV; CDR2 reads FQNQEV (reference sequence). The CDR3 spans 14 residues. V shed 4 bases, J shed 4 bases, and the junction held 2 bases outside the gene matches. Partial CDR3 DNA: TGTGCCAGCAGTCACAGGGGGCGAGGAAATACGCTCTAT. This encodes CASSHRGRGNTLY. The full CDR3 is CASSHRGRGNTLYF.

As to this clone: Mouse gene names apply. The CDR3 end lies 1 residue beyond the end of the read and is filled in from the germline J gene. The chain combines TRBV26 with TRBJ2-4, with D perhaps matching TRBD1 (6 bases). V was clipped by 6 bases and J by 0 bases, with 10 bases between them. This CDR3 region has 14 residues. Per the germline V gene, CDR1 is KGHPV and CDR2 is FQNQEV (reference sequence). The CDR3 here is CASSLRGSQNTLYF. Incomplete CDR3 DNA: TGTGCCAGCAGCCTCAGGGGTAGTCAAAACACCTTGTAC.

On this clone: These gene names are mouse names. Read coverage stops 1 residue before the CDR3 terminus; the germline J gene supplies the remainder. This chain joins TRBV1 and TRBJ1-6, with TRBD1 as a possible D gene (6 bases). TRBJ1-6 is flagged as an ORF with uncertain function. Germline V gene lookup returns CDR1 NSQYPW and CDR2 LRSPGD (reference sequence). With 4 bases removed from V and 0 bases from J, the gap between germline ends came to 7 bases. This CDR3 region has 15 residues. CDR3: CTCSDRVSYNSPLYF. Partial CDR3 DNA: TGCACCTGCAGTGACAGGGTTTCCTATAATTCGCCCCTCTAC.

This clone is termed large. The gene names given are mouse names. Read coverage stops 1 residue before the CDR3 terminus; the germline J gene supplies the remainder. The genes are TRBV5 and TRBJ1-3, with a weak D call TRBD1 (6 bases). V lost 2 bases and J lost 0, with 8 bases in between. The CDR3 covers 15 residues. The germline V gene has CDR1 LGHNA and CDR2 YNLKQL (reference sequence). CDR3 DNA, as far as it was read: TGTGCCAGCAGCCAAAACAGGGTTTCTGGAAATACGCTCTAT. Residues: CASSQNRVSGNTLY. The CDR3, in full, reads CASSQNRVSGNTLYF.

This clone was counted between two and nine times. Gene names denote mouse genes. With the read ending 1 residue before the CDR3 end, the germline J gene is used to fill in that end. The chain links TRBV31 to TRBJ1-5, with no clear D. Trimming took off 4 bases at V and 0 bases at J, with 4 bases between the two ends. CDR1 and CDR2 (germline): GKSSPN, SITVG. This CDR3 comprises 12 residues. CDR3 DNA (partial): TGTGCCTGGACAGATAACAACCAGGCTCCGCTT. This sequence encodes CAWTDNNQAPL. The CDR3, in full, reads CAWTDNNQAPLF.

Points on this clone: Gene names refer to mouse genes. The read finishes 1 residue shy of the CDR3 end, and the germline J gene is used to complete it. The chain carries TRBV16 and TRBJ2-7, with 8 bases that match TRBD1. The CDR3 spans 14 residues. CDR1 and CDR2 from the germline V gene are SGHSA and FRNQAP. V trimming: 2 bases; J trimming: 3 bases; junction bases outside the gene matches: 3. CDR3 protein: CASSLQGAIYEQYF. The covered CDR3 bases are TGTGCAAGCAGCTTACAGGGGGCCATCTATGAACAGTAC. Variable domain in full (rest from reference TRBV16 and TRBJ2-7): NAGVIQTPRHKVTGKGQEATLWCEPISGHSAVFWYRQTIVQGLEFLTYFRNQAPIDDSGMPKERFSAQMPNQSHSTLKIQSTQPQDSAVYLCASSLQGAIYEQYFGPGTRLTVL.

With respect to this clone: Each gene name is a mouse one. The CDR3 extends 1 residue past the end of the read, so its final part is completed from the germline J gene. The chain uses TRBV12-1 and TRBJ2-2; D unresolved. V lost 3 bases, J lost 0 bases, and 4 bases lay in between. The CDR3 is made up of 13 amino acids. Germline loops: CDR1 SGHSN, CDR2 HYEKVE. The CDR3 loop reads CASSSTNTGQLYF. The covered CDR3 bases are TGTGCCAGCTCTTCAACAAACACCGGGCAGCTCTAC.

With respect to this clone: Here the gene names and germline are mouse. From the germline J gene comes the end of the CDR3, since the read stops 1 residue before it. The J gene is TRBJ2-5, the V gene TRBV24; 12 bases agree with TRBD1. CDR3 length: 14 amino acids. V dropped 6 bases and J dropped 6; count of bases not matched to a gene: 4. Germline V gene data show CDR1 as KGHTA and CDR2 as FRNEEI. The CDR3 is CASSRDRGHDTQYF. CDR3 DNA, as far as it was read: TGTGCCAGCAGCCGGGACAGGGGGCATGACACCCAGTAC.